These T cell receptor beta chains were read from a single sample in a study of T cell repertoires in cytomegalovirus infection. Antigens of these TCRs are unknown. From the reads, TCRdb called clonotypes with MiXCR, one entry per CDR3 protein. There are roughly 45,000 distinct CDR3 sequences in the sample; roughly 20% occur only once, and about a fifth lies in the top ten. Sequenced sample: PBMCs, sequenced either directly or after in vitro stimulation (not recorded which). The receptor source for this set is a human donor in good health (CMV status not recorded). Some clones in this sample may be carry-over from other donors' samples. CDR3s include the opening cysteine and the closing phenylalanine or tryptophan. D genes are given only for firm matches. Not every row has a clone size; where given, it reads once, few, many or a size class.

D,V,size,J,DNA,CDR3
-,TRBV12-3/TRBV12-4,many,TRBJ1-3,TGTGCCAGCAGTTCGGGGGGCTCTGGAAACACCATATATTTT,CASSSGGSGNTIYF
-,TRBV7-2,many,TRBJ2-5,TGTGCCAGCAGCTTAGTTGGCAGCGTCCAAGAGACCCAGTACTTC,CASSLVGSVQETQYF
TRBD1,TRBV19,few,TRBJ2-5,TGTGCCAGTAGCCAACAGGGGACGCGGGAGACCCAGTACTTC,CASSQQGTRETQYF
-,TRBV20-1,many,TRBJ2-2,TGCAGTGCTAGGGCAGGGCACACCGGGGAGCTGTTTTTT,CSARAGHTGELFF
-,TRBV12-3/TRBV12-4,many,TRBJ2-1,TGTGCCAGCAGATATGAAAGGCGGGTTGAGCAGTTCTTC,CASRYERRVEQFF
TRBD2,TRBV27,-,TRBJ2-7,TGTGCCAGCAGTTTGGGACTAGCGCAAGAGCAGTACTTC,CASSLGLAQEQYF
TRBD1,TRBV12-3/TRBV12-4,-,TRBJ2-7,TGTGCCAGCAATCAAGCCGGGACAGCTGCCGAGCAGTACTTC,CASNQAGTAAEQYF
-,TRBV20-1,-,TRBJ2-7,TGCAGTGCTAGCTGGGCACCTTACGAGCAGTACTTC,CSASWAPYEQYF
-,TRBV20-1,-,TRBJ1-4,TGCAGTGCACCGACCCCTCGGGGGAGTAATGAAAAACTGTTTTTT,CSAPTPRGSNEKLFF
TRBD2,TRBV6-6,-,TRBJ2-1,TGTGCCAGCAGTTACTCCCAGGCGGGAGGGATCTACAATGAGCAGTTCTTC,CASSYSQAGGIYNEQFF
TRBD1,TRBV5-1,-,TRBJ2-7,TGCGCCAGCAGCTGGACAGGGGGGACCTACGAGCAGTACTTC,CASSWTGGTYEQYF
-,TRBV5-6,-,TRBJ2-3,TGTGCCAGCAGCTTGGTACAGGTTGTAGATACGCAGTATTTT,CASSLVQVVDTQYF
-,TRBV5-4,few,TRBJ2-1,TGTGCCAGCAGCTTGGATACGGGATTGGACAATGAGCAGTTCTTC,CASSLDTGLDNEQFF
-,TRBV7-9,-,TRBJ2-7,TGTGCCAGCAGCTTCCGGGGTGGATACGAGCAGTACTTC,CASSFRGGYEQYF
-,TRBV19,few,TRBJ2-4,TGTGCCAGTAGTCGGGGCAAAAACATTCAGTACTTC,CASSRGKNIQYF
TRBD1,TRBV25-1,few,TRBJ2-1,TGTGCCAGCAGTGATACCCGACAGGGGGCGATAGATGAGCAGTTCTTC,CASSDTRQGAIDEQFF
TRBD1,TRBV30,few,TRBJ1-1,TGTGCCTGGAGTGGGGACAGCTACACTGAAGCTTTCTTT,CAWSGDSYTEAFF
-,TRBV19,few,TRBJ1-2,TGTGCCAGTAGTCTTTCGGGCGGTACACCGAACTATGGCTACACCTTC,CASSLSGGTPNYGYTF
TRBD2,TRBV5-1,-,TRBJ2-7,TGCGCCAGCAGCAAGCTACTAGCGGGAGGGGAGGAGCAGTACTTC,CASSKLLAGGEEQYF
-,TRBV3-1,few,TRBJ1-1,TGTGCCAGCAGCCAAGAACGGTACACTGAAGCTTTCTTT,CASSQERYTEAFF
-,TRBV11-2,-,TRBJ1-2,TGTGCCAGCAGCTTAGTGCCCGAAGGGGCTTACACCTTC,CASSLVPEGAYTF
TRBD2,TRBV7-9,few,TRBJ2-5,TGTGCCAGCAGCTCACTCCTCGGGGGGGGAGAGACCCAGTACTTC,CASSSLLGGGETQYF
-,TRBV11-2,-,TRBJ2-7,TGTGCCAGCAGCTTATCCACTAGCTTGCTATACGAGCAGTACTTC,CASSLSTSLLYEQYF
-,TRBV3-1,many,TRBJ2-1,TGTGCCAGCAGCCTTAGCGGCGGAGTTTTCAATGAGCAGTTCTTC,CASSLSGGVFNEQFF
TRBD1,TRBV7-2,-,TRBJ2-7,TGTGCCAGCAGCTTCACAGGGGGCGAGCAGTACTTC,CASSFTGGEQYF
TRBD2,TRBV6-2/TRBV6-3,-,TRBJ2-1,TGTGCCAGCAGTTACTCGGGACTAGCGGGAGGGTCTGAGCAGTTCTTC,CASSYSGLAGGSEQFF
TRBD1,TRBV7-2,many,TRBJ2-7,TGTGCCAGCAGCTCCGAGGGGGCTACCCATTACGAGCAGTACTTC,CASSSEGATHYEQYF
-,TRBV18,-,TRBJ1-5,TGTGCCAGCTCACCGTATGGGGAACGCAATCAGCCCCAGCATTTT,CASSPYGERNQPQHF
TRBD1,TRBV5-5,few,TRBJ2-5,TGTGCCAGCAGCAAACCGGGACAGCAAGAGACCCAGTACTTC,CASSKPGQQETQYF
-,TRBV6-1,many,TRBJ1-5,TGTGCCACCTCAGGATATAGCAATCAGCCCCAGCATTTT,CATSGYSNQPQHF
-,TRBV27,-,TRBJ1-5,TGTGCCAGCAGTCAAAGGGTGACAGCGAGGGGCAATCAGCCCCAGCATTTT,CASSQRVTARGNQPQHF
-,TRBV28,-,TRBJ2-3,TGTGCCAGCAGGTGGGGGGGCCAGGCGGAGTATTTT,CASRWGGQAEYF
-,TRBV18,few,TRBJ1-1,TGTGCCAGCTCACCTAGGGACGATGAAGCTTTCTTT,CASSPRDDEAFF
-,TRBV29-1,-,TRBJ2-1,TGCAGCGCAGACTCCCAGTCCTACAATGAGCAGTTCTTC,CSADSQSYNEQFF
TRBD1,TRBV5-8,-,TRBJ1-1,TGTGCCAGCAGCTTGGAGGACAGGGGGAATCGAGATTTCTTT,CASSLEDRGNRDFF
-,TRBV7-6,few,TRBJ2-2,TGTGCCAGCAGCTTAAGAGGGAACACCGGGGAGCTGTTTTTT,CASSLRGNTGELFF
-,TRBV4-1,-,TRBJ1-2,TGCGCCAGCAGCCAAGACCGTGGGAATGGCTACACCTTC,CASSQDRGNGYTF
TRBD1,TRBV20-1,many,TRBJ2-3,TGCAGTGCCCCAAGGAGGACAGGGGGCACAGATACGCAGTATTTT,CSAPRRTGGTDTQYF
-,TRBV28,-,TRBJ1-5,TGTGCCAGCAGTTTATCCAGGAATCAGCCCCAGCATTTT,CASSLSRNQPQHF
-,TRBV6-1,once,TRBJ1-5,TGTGCCAGCATCCGGACCTTACCTCAGGCCAATCAGCCCCAGCATTTT,CASIRTLPQANQPQHF
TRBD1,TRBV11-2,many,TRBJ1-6,TGTGCCAGCAAACTCTCTCAGGGGGGGTTCCCCCGTAATTCACCCCTCCACTTT,CASKLSQGGFPRNSPLHF
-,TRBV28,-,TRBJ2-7,TGTGCCAGCACTTCTGGTGGGGAGAACTACGAGCAGTACTTC,CASTSGGENYEQYF
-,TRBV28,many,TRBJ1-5,TGTGCCAGCAGTTTAGGGGCTAATCAGCCCCAGCATTTT,CASSLGANQPQHF
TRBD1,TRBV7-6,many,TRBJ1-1,TGTGCCAGCAGCTGGACAGGGGCCACTGAAGCTTTCTTT,CASSWTGATEAFF
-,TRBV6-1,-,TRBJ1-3,TGTGCCAGCAGTGACGAACAGACCTCTGGAAACACCATATATTTT,CASSDEQTSGNTIYF
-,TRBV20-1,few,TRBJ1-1,TGCAGTGCTAGACACCCACAAGGGAACACTGAAGCTTTCTTT,CSARHPQGNTEAFF
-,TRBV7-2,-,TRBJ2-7,TGTGCCAACAGCCTAAGGAGGGCCGGTGTCGAGCAGTATTTC,CANSLRRAGVEQYF
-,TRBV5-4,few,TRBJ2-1,TGTGCCAGCAGCGACCAACCAGACAATGAGCAGTTCTTC,CASSDQPDNEQFF
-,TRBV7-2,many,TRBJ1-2,TGTGCCAGCAGCTTGGGACGGATGAACTTC,CASSLGRMNF
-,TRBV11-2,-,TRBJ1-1,TGTGCCAGCAGCTTAGATTGGTTGAACACTGAAGCTTTCTTT,CASSLDWLNTEAFF